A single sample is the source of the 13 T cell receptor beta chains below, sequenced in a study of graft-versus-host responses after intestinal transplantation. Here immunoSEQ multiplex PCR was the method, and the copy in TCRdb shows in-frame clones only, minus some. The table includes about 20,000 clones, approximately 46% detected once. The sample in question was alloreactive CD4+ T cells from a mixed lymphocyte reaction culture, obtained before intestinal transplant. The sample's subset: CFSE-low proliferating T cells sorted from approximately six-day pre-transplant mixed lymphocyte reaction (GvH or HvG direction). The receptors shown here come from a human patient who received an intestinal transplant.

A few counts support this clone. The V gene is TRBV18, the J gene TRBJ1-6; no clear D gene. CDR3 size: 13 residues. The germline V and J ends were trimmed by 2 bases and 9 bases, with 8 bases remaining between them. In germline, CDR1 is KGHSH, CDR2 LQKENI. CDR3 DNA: TGTGCCAGCTCACCAGACACAATTTCACCCCTCCACTTT. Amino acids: CASSPDTISPLHF.

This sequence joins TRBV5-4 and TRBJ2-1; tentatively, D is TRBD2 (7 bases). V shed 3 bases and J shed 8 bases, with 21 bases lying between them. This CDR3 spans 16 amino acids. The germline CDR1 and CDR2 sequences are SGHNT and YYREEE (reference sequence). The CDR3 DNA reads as TGTGCCAGCAGCTGGGGGTGGAGGGGGGGCCAGTATGAGCAGTTCTTC. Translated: CASSWGWRGGQYEQFF.

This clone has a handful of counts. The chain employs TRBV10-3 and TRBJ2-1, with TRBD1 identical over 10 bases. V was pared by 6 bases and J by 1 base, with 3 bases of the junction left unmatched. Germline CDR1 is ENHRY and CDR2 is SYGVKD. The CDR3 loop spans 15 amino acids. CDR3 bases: TGTGCCATCAGGCCGGGACAGGGGTCCTACAATGAGCAGTTCTTC. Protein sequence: CAIRPGQGSYNEQFF.

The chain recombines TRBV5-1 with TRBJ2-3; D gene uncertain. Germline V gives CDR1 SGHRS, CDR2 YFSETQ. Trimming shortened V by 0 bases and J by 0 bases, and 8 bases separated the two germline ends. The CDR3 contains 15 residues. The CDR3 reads CASSLGVSSTDTQYF. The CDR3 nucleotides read TGCGCCAGCAGCTTGGGAGTTTCTAGCACAGATACGCAGTATTTT.

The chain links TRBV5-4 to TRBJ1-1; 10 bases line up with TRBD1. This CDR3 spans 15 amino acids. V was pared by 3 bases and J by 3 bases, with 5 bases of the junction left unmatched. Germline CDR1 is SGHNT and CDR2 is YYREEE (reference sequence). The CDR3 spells CASSSRTGGDTEAFF. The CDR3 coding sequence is TGTGCCAGCAGCTCCCGGACAGGGGGGGACACTGAAGCTTTCTTT.

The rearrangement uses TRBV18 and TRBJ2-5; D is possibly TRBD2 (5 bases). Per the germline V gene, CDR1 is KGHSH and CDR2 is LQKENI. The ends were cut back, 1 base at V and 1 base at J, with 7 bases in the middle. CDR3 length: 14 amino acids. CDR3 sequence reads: CASSPRRVQETQYF. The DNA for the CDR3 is TGTGCCAGCTCACCACGGCGGGTCCAAGAGACCCAGTACTTC. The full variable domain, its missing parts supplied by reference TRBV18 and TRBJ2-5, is NAGVMQNPRHLVRRRGQEARLRCSPMKGHSHVYWYRQLPEEGLKFMVYLQKENIIDESGMPKERFSAEFPKEGPSILRIQQVVRGDSAAYFCASSPRRVQETQYFGPGTRLLVL.

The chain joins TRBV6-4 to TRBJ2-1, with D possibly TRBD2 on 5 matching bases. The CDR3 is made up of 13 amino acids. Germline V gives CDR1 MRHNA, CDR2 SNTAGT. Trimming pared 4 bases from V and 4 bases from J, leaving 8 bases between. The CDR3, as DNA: TGTGCCAGCAGTGGCGGACTTTACAATGAGCAGTTCTTC. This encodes CASSGGLYNEQFF.

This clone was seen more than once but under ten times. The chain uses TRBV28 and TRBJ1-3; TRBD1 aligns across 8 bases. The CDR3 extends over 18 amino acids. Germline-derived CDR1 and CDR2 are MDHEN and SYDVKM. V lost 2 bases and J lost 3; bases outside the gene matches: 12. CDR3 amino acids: CASSLAGIQGADGNTIYF. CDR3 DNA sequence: TGTGCCAGCAGTTTAGCCGGGATTCAGGGGGCTGATGGAAACACCATATATTTT. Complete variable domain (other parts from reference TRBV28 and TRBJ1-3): DVKVTQSSRYLVKRTGEKVFLECVQDMDHENMFWYRQDPGLGLRLIYFSYDVKMKEKGDIPEGYSVSREKKERFSLILESASTNQTSMYLCASSLAGIQGADGNTIYFGEGSWLTVV.

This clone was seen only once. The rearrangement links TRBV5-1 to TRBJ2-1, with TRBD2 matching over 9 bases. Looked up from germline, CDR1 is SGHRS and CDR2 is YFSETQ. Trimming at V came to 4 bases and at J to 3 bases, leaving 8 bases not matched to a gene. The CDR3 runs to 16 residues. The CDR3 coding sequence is TGCGCCAGCAGCGCCCCGGGTAGCGGGGGCTACAATGAGCAGTTCTTC. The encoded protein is CASSAPGSGGYNEQFF.

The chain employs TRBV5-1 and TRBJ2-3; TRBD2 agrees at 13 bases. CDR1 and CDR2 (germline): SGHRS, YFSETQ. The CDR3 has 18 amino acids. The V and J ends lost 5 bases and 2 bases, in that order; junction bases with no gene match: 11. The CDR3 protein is CASRIGWTSGGPTDTQYF. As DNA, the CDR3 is TGCGCCAGCAGGATCGGCTGGACTAGCGGGGGCCCCACAGATACGCAGTATTTT. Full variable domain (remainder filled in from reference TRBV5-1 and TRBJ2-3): KAGVTQTPRYLIKTRGQQVTLSCSPISGHRSVSWYQQTPGQGLQFLFEYFSETQRNKGNFPGRFSGRQFSNSRSEMNVSTLELGDSALYLCASRIGWTSGGPTDTQYFGPGTRLTVL.

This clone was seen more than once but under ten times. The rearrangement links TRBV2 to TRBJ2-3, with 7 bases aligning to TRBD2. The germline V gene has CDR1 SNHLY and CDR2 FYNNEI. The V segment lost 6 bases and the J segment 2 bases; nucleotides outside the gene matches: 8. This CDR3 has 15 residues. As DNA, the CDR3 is TGTGCCAGCAGGAACCTAGCGGTCCCCACAGATACGCAGTATTTT. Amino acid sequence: CASRNLAVPTDTQYF.

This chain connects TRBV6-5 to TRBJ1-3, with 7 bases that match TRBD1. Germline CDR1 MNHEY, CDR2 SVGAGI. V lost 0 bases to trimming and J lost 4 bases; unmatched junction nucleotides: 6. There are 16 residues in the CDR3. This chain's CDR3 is CASSYSEGAAGNTIYF. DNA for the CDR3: TGTGCCAGCAGTTACTCGGAGGGGGCAGCCGGAAACACCATATATTTT.

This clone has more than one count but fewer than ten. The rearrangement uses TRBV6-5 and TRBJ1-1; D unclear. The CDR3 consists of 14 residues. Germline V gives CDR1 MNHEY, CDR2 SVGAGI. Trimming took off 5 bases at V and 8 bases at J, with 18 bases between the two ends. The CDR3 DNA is TGTGCCAGCAGTCTCCTAGGTGTTGGGTTGGAAGCTTTCTTT. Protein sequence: CASSLLGVGLEAFF.